The source of this T cell receptor beta chain is a study of blood T cell repertoires in COVID-19. Study overall: Material from acute and convalescent COVID-19 was sourced from the United States, Italy and Spain.

Authors' data handling: For nucleated cells, counts were estimated from reference gene primer amplification. Produced via immunoSEQ multiplex PCR; TCRdb's table is partial and in-frame only. The DNA gave D and trimming, while V, J and clone size come from that table. The sample has around 110,000 clones, 71% seen once; the top ten hold approximately 0.87%. The length of the CDR3 is 16 residues. V dropped 1 base and J dropped 6 bases, with 16 bases sitting between them. The germline V gene encodes CDR1 SGHDN and CDR2 FVKESK. The J gene is TRBJ1-3, the V gene TRBV14; the D is unclear. The sample comprised peripheral blood. The TCR sequence derives from a human donor with acute or convalescent COVID-19. The donor label of this sample is uncertain. Written as DNA, the CDR3 is TGTGCCAGCAGCCAAGGGCCAAGGATGGAGCAAAACACCATATATTTT. Translating it yields CASSQGPRMEQNTIYF.